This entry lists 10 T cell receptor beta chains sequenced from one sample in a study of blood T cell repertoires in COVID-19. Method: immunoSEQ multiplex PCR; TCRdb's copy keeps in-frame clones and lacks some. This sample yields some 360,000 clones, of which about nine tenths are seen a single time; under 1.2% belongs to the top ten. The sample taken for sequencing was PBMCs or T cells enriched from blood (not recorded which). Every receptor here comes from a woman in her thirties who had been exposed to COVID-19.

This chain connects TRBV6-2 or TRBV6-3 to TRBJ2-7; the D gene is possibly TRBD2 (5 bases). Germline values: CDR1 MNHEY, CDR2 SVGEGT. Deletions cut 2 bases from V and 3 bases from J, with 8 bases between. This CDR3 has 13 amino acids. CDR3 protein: CASSYEEVYEQYF. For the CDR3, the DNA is TGTGCCAGCAGTTACGAGGAGGTCTACGAGCAGTACTTC.

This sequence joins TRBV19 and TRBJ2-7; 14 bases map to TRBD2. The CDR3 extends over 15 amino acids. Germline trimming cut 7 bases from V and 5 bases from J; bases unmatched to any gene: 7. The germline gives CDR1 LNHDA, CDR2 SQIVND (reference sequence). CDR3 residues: CASTYGTSGSNEQYF. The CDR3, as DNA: TGTGCCAGTACGTATGGGACTAGCGGGAGCAACGAGCAGTACTTC.

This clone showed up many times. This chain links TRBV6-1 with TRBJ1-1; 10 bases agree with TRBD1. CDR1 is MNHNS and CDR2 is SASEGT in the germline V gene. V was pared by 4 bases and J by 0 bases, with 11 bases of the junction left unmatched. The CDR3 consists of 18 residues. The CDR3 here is CASSALLKTGGLNTEAFF. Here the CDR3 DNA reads TGTGCCAGCAGTGCACTTCTTAAGACAGGGGGCTTGAACACTGAAGCTTTCTTT.

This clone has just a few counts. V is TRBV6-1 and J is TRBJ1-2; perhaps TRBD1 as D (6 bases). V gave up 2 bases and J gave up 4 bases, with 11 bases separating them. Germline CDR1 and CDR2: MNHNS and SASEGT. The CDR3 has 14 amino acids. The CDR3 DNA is TGTGCCAGCAGTGAAAGTGGACAGATCTATGGCTACACCTTC. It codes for CASSESGQIYGYTF.

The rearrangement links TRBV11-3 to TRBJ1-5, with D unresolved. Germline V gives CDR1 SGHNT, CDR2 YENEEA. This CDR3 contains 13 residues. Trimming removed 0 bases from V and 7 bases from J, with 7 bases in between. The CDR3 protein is CASSLEEGQPQHF. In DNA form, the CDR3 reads TGTGCCAGCAGCTTAGAGGAGGGCCAGCCCCAGCATTTT. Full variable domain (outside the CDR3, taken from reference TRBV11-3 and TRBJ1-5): EAGVVQSPRYKIIEKKQPVAFWCNPISGHNTLYWYLQNLGQGPELLIRYENEEAVDDSQLPKDRFSAERLKGVDSTLKIQPAELGDSAVYLCASSLEEGQPQHFGDGTRLSIL.

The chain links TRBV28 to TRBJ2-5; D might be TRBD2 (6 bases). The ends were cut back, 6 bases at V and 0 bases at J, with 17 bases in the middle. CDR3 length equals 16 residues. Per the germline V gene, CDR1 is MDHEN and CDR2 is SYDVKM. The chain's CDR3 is CASRGSTGVNQETQYF. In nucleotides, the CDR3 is TGTGCCAGCAGAGGTTCGACGGGAGTTAACCAAGAGACCCAGTACTTC.

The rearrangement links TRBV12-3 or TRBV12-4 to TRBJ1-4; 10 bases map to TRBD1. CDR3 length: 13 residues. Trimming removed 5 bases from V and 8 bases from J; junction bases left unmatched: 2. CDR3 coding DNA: TGTGCCAGCAGTGGACAGGGGGGAGAAAAACTGTTTTTT. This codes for CASSGQGGEKLFF.

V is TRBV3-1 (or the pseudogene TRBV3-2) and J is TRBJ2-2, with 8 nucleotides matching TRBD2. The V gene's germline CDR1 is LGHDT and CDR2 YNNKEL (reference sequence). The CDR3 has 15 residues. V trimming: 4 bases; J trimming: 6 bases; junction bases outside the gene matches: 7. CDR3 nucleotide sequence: TGTGCCAGCAGCCCAATAGCGGGAAACCCCGGGGAGCTGTTTTTT. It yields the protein CASSPIAGNPGELFF.

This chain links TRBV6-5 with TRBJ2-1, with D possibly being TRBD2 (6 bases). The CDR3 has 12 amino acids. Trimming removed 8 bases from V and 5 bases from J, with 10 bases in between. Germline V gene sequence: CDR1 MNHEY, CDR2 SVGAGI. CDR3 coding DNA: TGTGCCAGCGTTAGCGGAAACAATGAGCAGTTCTTC. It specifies CASVSGNNEQFF.

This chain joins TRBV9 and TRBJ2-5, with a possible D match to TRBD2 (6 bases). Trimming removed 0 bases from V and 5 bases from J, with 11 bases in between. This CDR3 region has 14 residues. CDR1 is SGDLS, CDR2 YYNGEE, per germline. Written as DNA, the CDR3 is TGTGCCAGCAGCGTAGGACCGGGAGCCGAGACCCAGTACTTC. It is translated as CASSVGPGAETQYF.